This TCR beta chain originates from a study of blood T cell repertoires in COVID-19. The method was immunoSEQ multiplex PCR; TCRdb's version includes in-frame clones alone and lacks a portion of them. The sample has about 200,000 clones; about 83% are singletons. Losses at the gene ends were 3 bases for V and 7 bases for J; bases not matched to a gene: 15. CDR1 is SGDLS and CDR2 is YYNGEE in the germline V gene. The CDR3 is 18 residues long. The sequence was collected from a woman aged 50 to 60 with acute or convalescent COVID-19. The V call is TRBV9, the J call TRBJ2-6, with 8 bases identical to TRBD1. Sequencing was performed on peripheral blood. The CDR3 sequence is CASSGGPDRGPLANVLTF. For the CDR3, the DNA is TGTGCCAGCAGCGGTGGGCCCGACAGGGGCCCGTTAGCCAACGTCCTGACTTTC.